This is a list of T cell receptor beta chains from one sample in a study of vaccination and CD4 T cells after COVID-19. The antigens for these receptors are not known. From the PCR reads, TCRdb called clonotypes with MiXCR, one entry per CDR3 protein. The repertoire holds 9,500 to 14,000 distinct CDR3 sequences, with 40% to 50% as singletons. The sample taken for sequencing was CD4+ T cells from blood, cultured in vitro. Receptors were obtained from a human donor who had recovered from COVID-19. The CDR3 runs from the conserved cysteine through the conserved F or W. The D gene is left open where the match is weak. The size field is filled for only some rows; it gives once, few, many or a size class.

>TRBV19|TRBJ2-2|.|few
TGTGCCAGTAGTATACAGGAATGGAATGGGGAGCTGTTTTTT
CASSIQEWNGELFF
>TRBV7-9|TRBJ2-3|.|few
TGTGCCAGCAGCTTTCAGAGAGACACAGATACGCAGTATTTT
CASSFQRDTDTQYF
>TRBV5-8|TRBJ1-1|.|.
TGTGCCAGCAGCTTGGCCGCAGGCTCGACCCAAACTTACACTGAAGCTTTCTTT
CASSLAAGSTQTYTEAFF
>TRBV12-3/TRBV12-4|TRBJ2-5|TRBD1|few
TGTGCCAGCAGTCGGGGACAGGGGATAAGGGAGACCCAGTACTTC
CASSRGQGIRETQYF
>TRBV19|TRBJ2-7|TRBD2|few
TGTGCCAGTGGCGGGGGTCGTGGCTACGAGCAGTACTTC
CASGGGRGYEQYF
>TRBV24-1|TRBJ2-2|.|few
TGTGCCACCAGTGATTTGCGGGCAGGGGAGGCCGGGGAGCTGTTTTTT
CATSDLRAGEAGELFF
>TRBV6-1|TRBJ1-5|TRBD1|.
TGTGCCAGCAGTACACTAAGACAGGGGAGATATCAGCCCCAGCATTTT
CASSTLRQGRYQPQHF
>TRBV20-1|TRBJ2-7|.|few
TGCAGTGCTAGTGAAAGCTACCACGAGCAGTACTTC
CSASESYHEQYF
>TRBV25-1|TRBJ1-2|.|few
TGTGCCAGCAGTGACAGCAGTGGGTCCTATGGCTACACCTTC
CASSDSSGSYGYTF
>TRBV11-3|TRBJ2-7|.|.
TGTGCCAGCAGCTTACGAAATAGGGTATCCTCCTACGAGCAGTACTTC
CASSLRNRVSSYEQYF
>TRBV6-1|TRBJ2-2|.|.
TGTGCCAGCAGTCCGGACTTCGCGAACACCGGGGAGCTGTTTTTT
CASSPDFANTGELFF
>TRBV6-2/TRBV6-3|TRBJ1-5|TRBD1|few
TGTGCCAGCAGTTACCCCTCGGGACAGCCTTATAGCAATCAGCCCCAGCATTTT
CASSYPSGQPYSNQPQHF
>TRBV7-8|TRBJ1-1|TRBD1|.
TGTGCCAGCAGCTTACGTGACAGGGATAGCACTGAAGCTTTCTTT
CASSLRDRDSTEAFF
>TRBV27|TRBJ2-7|TRBD1|.
TGTGCCAGCAGTCCCCGGGACAGGGTCACCTACGAGCAGTACTTC
CASSPRDRVTYEQYF
>TRBV20-1|TRBJ2-5|.|.
TGCAGTGCTCGGGACATTCAAGGGGAGACCCAGTACTTC
CSARDIQGETQYF
>TRBV5-1|TRBJ1-6|TRBD1|few
TGCGCCAGCAGGGATTCCGGGACAGGGTACTCACCCCTCCACTTT
CASRDSGTGYSPLHF
>TRBV11-2|TRBJ2-7|.|few
TGTGCCAGCAGCTTAGCTCCCGAGCAGTACTTC
CASSLAPEQYF
>TRBV2|TRBJ2-7|.|.
TGTGCCAGCAGTGAAGCAGGAACCGCCGGCGAGCAGTACTTC
CASSEAGTAGEQYF
>TRBV5-1|TRBJ1-6|.|.
TGCGCCAGCAAAAGCGACGGAAGCTCCTATAATTCACCCCTCCACTTT
CASKSDGSSYNSPLHF
>TRBV5-1|TRBJ2-6|TRBD1|.
TGCGCCAGCGGGGACAGTTTGGTAGGGGCCAACGTCCTGACTTTC
CASGDSLVGANVLTF
>TRBV11-1|TRBJ2-7|.|few
TGTGCCAGCAGCTTAAGGGTGTCTGGCGAGCAGTACTTC
CASSLRVSGEQYF
>TRBV20-1|TRBJ1-5|.|few
TGCAGTCTTAGGAGGGCGGGGGGTGGCAATCAGCCCCAGCATTTT
CSLRRAGGGNQPQHF
>TRBV6-5|TRBJ2-7|.|few
TGTGCCAGCAGTTTCGAGGGACCCGGCTACGAGCAGTACTTC
CASSFEGPGYEQYF
>TRBV6-5|TRBJ2-4|.|.
TGTGCCAGCAGTCACCCGACTCCCAACATTCAGTACTTC
CASSHPTPNIQYF
>TRBV11-2|TRBJ2-3|.|.
TGTGCCAGCAGCTTAAATCCTAGTAAAGCAGATACGCAGTATTTT
CASSLNPSKADTQYF
>TRBV6-5|TRBJ2-3|TRBD2|few
TGTGCCAGCAGTTTCGGACTAGGTGTTACAGATACGCAGTATTTT
CASSFGLGVTDTQYF
>TRBV28|TRBJ1-1|TRBD1|.
TGTGCCAGCAGTAGGACAGGGAACCCCCTCAGGACTGAAGCTTTCTTT
CASSRTGNPLRTEAFF
>TRBV6-1|TRBJ2-3|TRBD2|few
TGTGCCAGCAGGGCTAGCGGGGGCTCTAGCACAGATACGCAGTATTTT
CASRASGGSSTDTQYF
>TRBV4-3|TRBJ2-4|TRBD2|few
TGCGCCAGCAGCCAAGGGCCCGGGGGGTGGCTAGCCAAAAACATTCAGTACTTC
CASSQGPGGWLAKNIQYF
>TRBV7-2|TRBJ1-6|TRBD1|.
TGTGCCAGCAGCTTAGAGGGGGCGCGGAATTCACCCCTCCACTTT
CASSLEGARNSPLHF
>TRBV6-5|TRBJ1-2|.|few
TGTGCCAGCAGTTACTCTCAGACACGTGTAGGCTATGGCTACACCTTC
CASSYSQTRVGYGYTF
>TRBV29-1|TRBJ1-5|TRBD1|few
TGCAGCGTTCGGACAGGGCCTGGCAATCAGCCCCAGCATTTT
CSVRTGPGNQPQHF
>TRBV7-9|TRBJ2-3|.|.
TGTGCCAGCAGCTTACGGTCCACCACAGATACGCAGTATTTT
CASSLRSTTDTQYF
>TRBV18|TRBJ2-2|.|.
TGTGCCAGCTCCCCGTTTGAGGCTACCGGGGAGCTGTTTTTT
CASSPFEATGELFF
>TRBV28|TRBJ1-2|TRBD1|.
TGTGCCAGCAGTGGGGACAGGTTCAGATCTGGCTACACCTTC
CASSGDRFRSGYTF
>TRBV20-1|TRBJ2-2|TRBD2|few
TGCAGTGCTAGAAGCCTAGCGGGGCTTGCCGGGGAGCTGTTTTTT
CSARSLAGLAGELFF
>TRBV6-1|TRBJ1-5|TRBD1|.
TGTGCCAGCAGTGTGGGACAGAAAAATCAGCCCCAGCATTTT
CASSVGQKNQPQHF